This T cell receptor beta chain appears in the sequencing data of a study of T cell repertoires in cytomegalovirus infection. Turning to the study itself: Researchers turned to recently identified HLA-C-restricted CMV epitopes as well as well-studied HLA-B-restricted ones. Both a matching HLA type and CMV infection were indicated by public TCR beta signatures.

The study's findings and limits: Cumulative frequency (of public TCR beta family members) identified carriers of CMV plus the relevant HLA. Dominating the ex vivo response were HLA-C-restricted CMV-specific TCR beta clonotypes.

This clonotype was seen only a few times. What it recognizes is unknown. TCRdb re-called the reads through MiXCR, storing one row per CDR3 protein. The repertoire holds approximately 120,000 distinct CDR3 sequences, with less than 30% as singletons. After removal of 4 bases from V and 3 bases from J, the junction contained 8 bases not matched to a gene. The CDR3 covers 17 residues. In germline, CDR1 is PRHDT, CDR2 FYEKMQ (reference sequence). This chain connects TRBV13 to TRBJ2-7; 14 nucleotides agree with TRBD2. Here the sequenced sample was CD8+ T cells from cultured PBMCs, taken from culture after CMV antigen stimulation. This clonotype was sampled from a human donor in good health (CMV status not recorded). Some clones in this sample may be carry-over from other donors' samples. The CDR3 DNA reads TGTGCCAGCAGCTCCGGACTAGCGGGGGGAGTTAGCTACGAGCAGTACTTC. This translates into CASSSGLAGGVSYEQYF. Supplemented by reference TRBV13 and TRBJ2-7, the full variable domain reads AAGVIQSPRHLIKEKRETATLKCYPIPRHDTVYWYQQGPGQDPQFLISFYEKMQSDKGSIPDRFSAQQFSDYHSELNMSSLELGDSALYFCASSSGLAGGVSYEQYFGPGTRLTVT.